This T cell receptor (beta chain) was obtained from a study of cytomegalovirus exposure and HLA in healthy donors. Whole-study findings and limits: According to a subsequent analysis, TCR clusters from the first cohort were inclined to appear together in the 120 validation repertoires.

CDR3 length: 14 amino acids. V lost 0 bases to trimming and J lost 9 bases, with 12 bases between them. Germline lookup yields CDR1 ENHRY and CDR2 SYGVKD. As regards this clone: Antigen unknown.

This table comes from immunoSEQ multiplex PCR, and its TCRdb copy is limited to in-frame clones, with some not included. The data show about 56,000 clones, roughly 92% seen once. The sequencing input was PBMCs. The receptor's source is a man younger than 35 in good health and CMV-seronegative. This rearrangement joins TRBV10-3 to TRBJ2-1; D ambiguous. The CDR3 protein is CAISESREVFEQFF. Here the CDR3 DNA reads TGTGCCATCAGTGAGTCCCGAGAGGTTTTTGAGCAGTTCTTC.